The 20 T cell receptor beta chains below come from one sample, sequenced in a study of control samples from healthy donors and cancer patients. Measured with immunoSEQ multiplex PCR; TCRdb has only the in-frame clones, and not every one. Of fewer than 70,000 clones in the sample, 84% were seen once. Sequenced sample: PBMCs. The receptors were gathered from a woman aged 45 to 65 with lung cancer.

This clone has more than one count but fewer than ten. The chain combines TRBV19 with TRBJ2-1, with TRBD1 identical over 7 bases. With 6 bases clipped from V and 2 bases from J, the junction kept 19 bases outside the gene matches. From germline, CDR1 is LNHDA and CDR2 SQIVND (reference sequence). This CDR3 spans 19 amino acids. The CDR3 coding sequence is TGTGCCAGTAGAATCCGGACAGGATTTCTCACCGGCACCTACAATGAGCAGTTCTTC. Translating gives CASRIRTGFLTGTYNEQFF.

The V gene is TRBV5-1, the J gene TRBJ1-1; maybe TRBD1 (5 bases). CDR1 and CDR2 (germline): SGHRS, YFSETQ. The CDR3 consists of 14 residues. With 2 bases removed from V and 7 bases from J, the gap between germline ends came to 15 bases. CDR3 in amino acids: CASSLSRGYGEAFF. CDR3 DNA: TGCGCCAGCAGCTTATCACGGGGGTATGGTGAAGCTTTCTTT. The variable domain in full, with the rest retrieved from reference TRBV5-1 and TRBJ1-1, is KAGVTQTPRYLIKTRGQQVTLSCSPISGHRSVSWYQQTPGQGLQFLFEYFSETQRNKGNFPGRFSGRQFSNSRSEMNVSTLELGDSALYLCASSLSRGYGEAFFGQGTRLTVV.

V is TRBV7-5 and J is TRBJ2-3; TRBD2, as called in the table, went unchecked against the DNA. TRBV7-5 is described as a pseudogene. The CDR3 runs 15 residues. The CDR3: CARSFPSPFTDTQYF. CDR3 nucleotide sequence: TGTGCCAGAAGCTTTCCTAGCCCGTTCACAGATACGCAGTATTTT.

The chain carries TRBV7-2 and TRBJ2-1; D gene unclear. V was cut by 4 bases and J by 0 bases, with 13 bases left in between. The CDR3 length is 16 residues. Germline V lookup: CDR1 SGHTA, CDR2 FQGNSA. CDR3: CASSWPPQSSYNEQFF. CDR3 DNA sequence: TGTGCCAGCAGCTGGCCCCCCCAGAGCTCCTACAATGAGCAGTTCTTC. Complete variable domain (other parts from reference TRBV7-2 and TRBJ2-1): GAGVSQSPSNKVTEKGKDVELRCDPISGHTALYWYRQSLGQGLEFLIYFQGNSAPDKSGLPSDRFSAERTGGSVSTLTIQRTQQEDSAVYLCASSWPPQSSYNEQFFGPGTRLTVL.

CDR3 nucleotide sequence: TGTGCCAGCAGCCAAGAAGACAGGTACAATTCACCCCTCCACTTT. Its protein is CASSQEDRYNSPLHF. V usage is TRBV14 and J usage is TRBJ1-6; maybe TRBD1 (6 bases). Trimming stripped 0 bases from V and 7 bases from J, with 10 bases between. The V gene's germline CDR1 is SGHDN and CDR2 FVKESK. The CDR3 is made up of 15 amino acids.

The V gene is TRBV6-5, the J gene TRBJ1-4; the D is unclear. V dropped 2 bases and J dropped 6 bases, with 10 bases sitting between them. Germline-derived CDR1 and CDR2 are MNHEY and SVGAGI. The CDR3 consists of 14 residues. In DNA form, the CDR3 reads TGTGCCAGCAGTTACGGGGAGATGGATGAAAAACTGTTTTTT. This encodes CASSYGEMDEKLFF.

The rearrangement links TRBV7-2 to TRBJ2-1, with D maybe TRBD1 (5 bases). The germline V gene encodes CDR1 SGHTA and CDR2 FQGNSA. The V gene lost 0 bases and the J gene lost 3 bases, with 6 bases spanning the gap. The CDR3 has 14 residues. The DNA of the CDR3 is TGTGCCAGCAGCTTAGCGGGGCGCTACAATGAGCAGTTCTTC. Its translation: CASSLAGRYNEQFF.

The chain joins TRBV28 to TRBJ1-1; possible D gene TRBD1, 5 bases. This CDR3 is built from 15 residues. The V and J ends lost 5 bases and 1 base respectively, with 14 bases between them. The V gene's germline CDR1 is MDHEN and CDR2 SYDVKM. The DNA for the CDR3 is TGTGCCAGCAGTAAAACGGGACGGGCGAACACTGAAGCTTTCTTT. Protein: CASSKTGRANTEAFF. Full variable domain (remainder filled in from reference TRBV28 and TRBJ1-1): DVKVTQSSRYLVKRTGEKVFLECVQDMDHENMFWYRQDPGLGLRLIYFSYDVKMKEKGDIPEGYSVSREKKERFSLILESASTNQTSMYLCASSKTGRANTEAFFGQGTRLTVV.

The chain combines TRBV9 with TRBJ2-5, with D perhaps assigned TRBD1 or TRBD2 (5 bases each). The germline V gene has CDR1 SGDLS and CDR2 YYNGEE. V lost 3 bases and J 4 bases, leaving 13 bases between the germline ends. This CDR3 comprises 14 residues. CDR3 sequence: CASSAGTAAETQYF. The CDR3 nucleotides are TGTGCCAGCAGCGCCGGGACCGCAGCAGAGACCCAGTACTTC.

For the CDR3, the DNA is TGTGCCAGCAGTGAAAGAGGGTCCGATTCACCCCTCCACTTT. It yields the protein CASSERGSDSPLHF. V is TRBV2 and J is TRBJ1-6; no clear D gene. CDR3 length: 14 residues. Germline CDR1 reads SNHLY; CDR2 reads FYNNEI. V lost 2 bases and J 8 bases, leaving 10 bases between the germline ends.

The CDR3 sequence: CASSLYRGQHTEAFF. As DNA, the CDR3 is TGTGCCAGCAGCTTATACAGGGGGCAACACACTGAAGCTTTCTTT. The chain has TRBV7-8 and TRBJ1-1; TRBD1 matches at 9 bases. The CDR3 length is 15 residues. V dropped 2 bases and J dropped 3; count of bases not matched to a gene: 4. CDR1 is SGHVS and CDR2 is FQNEAQ in the germline V gene.

This chain connects TRBV7-9 to TRBJ2-6; D may be TRBD1 (6 bases). Germline assignment: CDR1 SEHNR and CDR2 FQNEAQ (reference sequence). V lost 5 bases and J 3 bases, leaving 17 bases between the germline ends. There are 17 residues in the CDR3. The CDR3 DNA is TGTGCCAGCAGCGAGGCAGTACAGGGTAGTGGGGCCAACGTCCTGACTTTC. Its translation is CASSEAVQGSGANVLTF.

The chain combines TRBV12-3 or TRBV12-4 with TRBJ2-7; D gene unclear. Trimming took off 4 bases at V and 4 bases at J, with 5 bases between the two ends. This CDR3 spans 11 amino acids. Here the CDR3 reads CASSSLYEQYF. DNA for the CDR3: TGTGCCAGCAGTTCTCTTTACGAGCAGTACTTC.

V gene TRBV11-1 combines with J gene TRBJ1-1; D ambiguous. The CDR3 loop spans 16 amino acids. Trimming removed 3 bases from V and 0 bases from J, with 14 bases in between. CDR1 and CDR2 (germline): SGHAT, FQDESV (reference sequence). CDR3 DNA: TGTGCCAGCAGCTTTATGGGGAACAACATGAACACTGAAGCTTTCTTT. Amino acid sequence: CASSFMGNNMNTEAFF.

The J gene is TRBJ1-1, the V gene TRBV5-1; the match to TRBD1 covers 9 bases. CDR1 is SGHRS, CDR2 YFSETQ, per germline. CDR3 length: 14 amino acids. The V and J ends lost 4 bases and 4 bases, in that order; junction bases with no gene match: 5. CDR3 nucleotide sequence: TGCGCCAGCAGCCCAAGACAGGGGGGCACTGAAGCTTTCTTT. Translation: CASSPRQGGTEAFF.

CDR3 DNA: TGTGCCAGCAGCTCCCGATTATATGGCTACACCTTC. This sequence encodes CASSSRLYGYTF. The genes are TRBV5-6 and TRBJ1-2, with unresolved D. The CDR3 consists of 12 residues. With 3 bases removed from V and 5 bases from J, the gap between germline ends came to 8 bases. Germline V CDR1 and CDR2: SGHDT, YYEEEE.

This chain uses TRBV11-3 with TRBJ2-1, with 7 bases that match TRBD2. The junction had 9 bases not matched to a gene; V was cut back by 2 bases and J by 14 bases. Germline CDR1 SGHNT, CDR2 YENEEA. The length of the CDR3 is 13 residues. CDR3 nucleotide sequence: TGTGCCAGCAGCTTAACCTCTAGCGGAGGGGAGTTCTTC. Translated, it gives CASSLTSSGGEFF.

The V and J genes are TRBV2 and TRBJ1-1, with D possibly matching TRBD1 (6 bases). This CDR3 spans 13 amino acids. Germline CDR1 reads SNHLY; CDR2 reads FYNNEI. V shed 6 bases and J shed 4 bases, with 12 bases lying between them. The CDR3 loop reads CASSQGLGTEAFF. As DNA, the CDR3 is TGTGCCAGCAGCCAGGGGTTGGGCACTGAAGCTTTCTTT.

This CDR3 reads CASGSGVGEQYF. Here the CDR3 DNA reads TGTGCTAGTGGTTCAGGGGTGGGCGAGCAGTACTTC. This chain links TRBV12-5 with TRBJ2-7; weak D call: TRBD1 (6 bases). V dropped 4 bases and J dropped 6 bases, with 10 bases sitting between them. The CDR3 consists of 12 residues. Per germline, CDR1 LGHNT and CDR2 FRNRAP.

The rearrangement uses TRBV3-1 (or the pseudogene TRBV3-2) and TRBJ1-2; no firm D call. Germline V CDR1 and CDR2: LGHDT, YNNKEL (reference sequence). The CDR3 covers 14 residues. The V end was cut by 7 bases, the J end by 2 bases, with 14 bases between. For the CDR3, the DNA is TGTGCCAGCACGAGCAGTCAAATGAACTATGGCTACACCTTC. Amino acids: CASTSSQMNYGYTF.